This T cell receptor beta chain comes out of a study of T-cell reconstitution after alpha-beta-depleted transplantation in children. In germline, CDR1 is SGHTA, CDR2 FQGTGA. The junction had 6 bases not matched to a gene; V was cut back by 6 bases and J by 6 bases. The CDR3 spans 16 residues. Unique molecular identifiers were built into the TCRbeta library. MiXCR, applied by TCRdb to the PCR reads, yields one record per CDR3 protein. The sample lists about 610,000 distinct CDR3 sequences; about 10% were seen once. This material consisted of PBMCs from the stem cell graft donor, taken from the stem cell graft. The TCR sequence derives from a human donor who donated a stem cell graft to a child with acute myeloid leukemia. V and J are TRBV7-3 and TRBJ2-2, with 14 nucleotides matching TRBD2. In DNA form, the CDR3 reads TGTGCCAGCAGAACAGGACTAGCGGGAGGATCCGGGGAGCTGTTTTTT. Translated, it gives CASRTGLAGGSGELFF.